The rows below give T cell receptor beta chains drawn from one sample of a study of patients and donors after allogeneic stem cell transplantation. A single record per CDR3 protein comes from TCRdb applying MiXCR to the RT-PCR reads. The data show roughly 150,000 distinct CDR3 sequences, about 24% seen once. Sequenced: blood, either unsorted or a sorted T cell fraction (not recorded which). The receptor source for this set is a human donor who was either an allogeneic HSCT recipient or a stem cell or donor lymphocyte infusion donor (not recorded which). It is not recorded whose cells these are; they may come from a transplant donor. Both conserved end residues are part of each CDR3. The listing skips clone size in some rows; elsewhere it reads once, few, many or a size class.

.,TRBV6-5,CASSYARGNTEAFF
.,TRBV29-1,CSGWTANTEAFF
.,TRBV7-9,CASSLAYFQAGASYNEQFF
.,TRBV18,CASSPQEETQYF
few,TRBV29-1,CSATLLGAEGGYTF
.,TRBV4-3,CASSPQGDPNPSGNEQFF
.,TRBV6-5,CASNKGSPPNTEAFF
few,TRBV24-1,CATSDLRQGARDTQYF
few,TRBV12-3/TRBV12-4,CASRPGSSTDTQYF
.,TRBV7-2,CASSLIGFDEKLFF
.,TRBV20-1,CSASAPNTGELFF